What follows describes a single T cell receptor (beta chain). The data were taken from a study of T cells after somatic rescue of genetic block. The CDR3 has 11 residues. Germline V gene sequence: CDR1 GTSNPN, CDR2 SVGIG (reference sequence). Deletions cut 0 bases from V and 2 bases from J, with 1 base between. The table came from immunoSEQ multiplex PCR; TCRdb's copy has only in-frame clones and leaves some out. The repertoire holds 12,000 or so clones, with 73% as singletons. Sequencing used peripheral blood mononuclear cells (PBMCs). The chain joins TRBV30 to TRBJ1-2; D remains ambiguous. The receptor's source is a boy aged 5-17 years. The CDR3 nucleotides read TGTGCCTGGAGTGTCAACTATGGCTACACCTTC. It is translated as CAWSVNYGYTF.